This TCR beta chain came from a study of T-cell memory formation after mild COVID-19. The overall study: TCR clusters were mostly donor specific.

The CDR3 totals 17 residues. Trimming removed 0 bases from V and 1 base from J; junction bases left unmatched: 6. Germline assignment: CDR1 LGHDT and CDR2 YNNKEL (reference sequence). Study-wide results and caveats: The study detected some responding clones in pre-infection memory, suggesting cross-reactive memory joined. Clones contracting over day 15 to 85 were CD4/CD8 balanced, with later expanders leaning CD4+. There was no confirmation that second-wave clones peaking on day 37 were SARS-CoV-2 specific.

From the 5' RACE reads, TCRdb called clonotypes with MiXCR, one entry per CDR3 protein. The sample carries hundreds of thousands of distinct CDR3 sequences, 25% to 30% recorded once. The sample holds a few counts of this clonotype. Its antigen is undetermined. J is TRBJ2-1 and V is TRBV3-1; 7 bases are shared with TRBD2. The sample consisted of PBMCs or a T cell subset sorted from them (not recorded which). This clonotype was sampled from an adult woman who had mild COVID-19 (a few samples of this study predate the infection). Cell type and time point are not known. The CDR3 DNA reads TGTGCCAGCAGCCAAGAACCGAGTAGCGGGTCCTACAATGAGCAGTTCTTC. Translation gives CASSQEPSSGSYNEQFF.